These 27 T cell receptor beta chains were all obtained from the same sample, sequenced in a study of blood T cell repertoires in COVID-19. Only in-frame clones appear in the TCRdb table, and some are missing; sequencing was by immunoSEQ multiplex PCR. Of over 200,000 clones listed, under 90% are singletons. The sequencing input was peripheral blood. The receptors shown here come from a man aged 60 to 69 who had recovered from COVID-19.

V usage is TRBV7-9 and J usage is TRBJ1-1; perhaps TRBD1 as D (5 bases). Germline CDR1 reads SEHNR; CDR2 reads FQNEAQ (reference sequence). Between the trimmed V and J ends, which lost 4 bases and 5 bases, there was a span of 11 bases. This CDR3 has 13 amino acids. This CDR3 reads CASSSSGTTEAFF. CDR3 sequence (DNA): TGTGCCAGCAGCTCCTCCGGGACTACTGAAGCTTTCTTT.

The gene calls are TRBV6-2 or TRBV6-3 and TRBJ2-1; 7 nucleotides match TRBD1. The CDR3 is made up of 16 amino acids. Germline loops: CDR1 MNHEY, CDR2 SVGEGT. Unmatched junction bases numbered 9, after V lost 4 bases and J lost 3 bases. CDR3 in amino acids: CASSSPTGVGYNEQFF. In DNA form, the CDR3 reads TGTGCCAGCAGTTCCCCAACAGGGGTGGGCTACAATGAGCAGTTCTTC.

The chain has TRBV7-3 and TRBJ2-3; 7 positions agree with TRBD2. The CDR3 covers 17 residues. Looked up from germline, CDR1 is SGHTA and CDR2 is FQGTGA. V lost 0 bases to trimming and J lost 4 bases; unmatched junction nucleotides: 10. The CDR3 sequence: CASSLTGLGTSADTQYF. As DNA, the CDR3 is TGTGCCAGCAGCTTAACCGGACTAGGGACCTCGGCAGATACGCAGTATTTT.

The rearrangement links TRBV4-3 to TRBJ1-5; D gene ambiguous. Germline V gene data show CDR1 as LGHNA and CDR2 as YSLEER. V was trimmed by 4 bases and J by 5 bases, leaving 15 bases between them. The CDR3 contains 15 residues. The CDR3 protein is CASSPRTGWDQPQHF. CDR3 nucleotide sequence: TGCGCCAGCAGCCCCCGGACGGGGTGGGATCAGCCCCAGCATTTT.

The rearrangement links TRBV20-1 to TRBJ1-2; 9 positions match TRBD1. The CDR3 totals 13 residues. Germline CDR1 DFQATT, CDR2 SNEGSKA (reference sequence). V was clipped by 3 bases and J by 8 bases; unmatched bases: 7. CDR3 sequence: CSASPLDRGGYTF. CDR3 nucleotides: TGCAGTGCTAGTCCTCTGGACAGGGGCGGCTACACCTTC.

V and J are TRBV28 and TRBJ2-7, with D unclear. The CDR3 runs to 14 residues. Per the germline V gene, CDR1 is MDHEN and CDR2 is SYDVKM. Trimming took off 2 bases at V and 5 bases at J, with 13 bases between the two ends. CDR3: CASSLGSARDEQYF. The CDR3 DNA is TGTGCCAGCAGTTTAGGGTCAGCCCGGGACGAGCAGTACTTC.

CDR3: CASSSGDRLGETQYF. The DNA of the CDR3 is TGCGCCAGCAGCTCTGGGGACAGGTTGGGGGAGACCCAGTACTTC. This chain uses TRBV5-1 with TRBJ2-5, with TRBD1 identical over 8 bases. Per the germline V gene, CDR1 is SGHRS and CDR2 is YFSETQ. CDR3 length equals 15 residues. The trim removed 3 bases at V and 5 bases at J, leaving 9 bases unmatched.

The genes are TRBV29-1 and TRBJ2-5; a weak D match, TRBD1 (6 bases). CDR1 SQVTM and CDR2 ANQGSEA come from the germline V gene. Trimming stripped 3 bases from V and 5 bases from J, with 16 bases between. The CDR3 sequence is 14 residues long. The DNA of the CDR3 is TGCAGCGTTGAGACAGATGGGGGCTGGGAGACCCAGTACTTC. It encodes CSVETDGGWETQYF.

The CDR3 nucleotides read TGTGCCAGCAGCTTGGGCAGGACTAGCGGGACGCGCACAGATACGCAGTATTTT. Translated, it gives CASSLGRTSGTRTDTQYF. The V gene is TRBV11-2, the J gene TRBJ2-3; 12 nucleotides agree with TRBD2. Trimming cost V 3 bases and J 1 base; bases outside gene matches: 8. Germline V gene lookup returns CDR1 SGHAT and CDR2 FQNNGV. The CDR3 runs to 18 residues.

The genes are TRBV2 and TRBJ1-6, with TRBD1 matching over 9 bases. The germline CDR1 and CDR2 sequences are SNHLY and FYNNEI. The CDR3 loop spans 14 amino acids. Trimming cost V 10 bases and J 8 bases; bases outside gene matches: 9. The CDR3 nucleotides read TGTGCCACTAAAGGGACAGGGCAGGATTCACCCCTCCACTTT. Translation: CATKGTGQDSPLHF.

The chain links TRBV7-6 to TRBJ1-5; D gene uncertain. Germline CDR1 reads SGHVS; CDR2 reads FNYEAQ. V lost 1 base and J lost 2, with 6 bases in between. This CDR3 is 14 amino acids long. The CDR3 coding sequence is TGTGCCAGCAGCTTAGGACAAGGCAATCAGCCCCAGCATTTT. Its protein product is CASSLGQGNQPQHF.

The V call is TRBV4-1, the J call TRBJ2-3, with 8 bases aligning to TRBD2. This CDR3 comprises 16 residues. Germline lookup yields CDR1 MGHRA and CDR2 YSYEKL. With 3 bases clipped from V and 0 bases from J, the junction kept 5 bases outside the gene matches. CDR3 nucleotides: TGCGCCAGCAGCCAGCGGGGGGCCGAGAGCACAGATACGCAGTATTTT. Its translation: CASSQRGAESTDTQYF.

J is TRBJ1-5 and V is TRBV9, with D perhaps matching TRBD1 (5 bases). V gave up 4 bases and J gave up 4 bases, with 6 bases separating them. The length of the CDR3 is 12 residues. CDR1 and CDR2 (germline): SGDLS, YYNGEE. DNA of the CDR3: TGTGCCAGCAGCAAGGGGAATCAGCCCCAGCATTTT. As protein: CASSKGNQPQHF.

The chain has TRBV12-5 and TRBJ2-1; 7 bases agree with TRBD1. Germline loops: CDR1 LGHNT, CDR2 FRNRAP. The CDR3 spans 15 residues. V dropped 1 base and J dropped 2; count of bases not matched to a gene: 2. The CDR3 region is CASGLGQGAYNEQFF. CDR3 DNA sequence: TGTGCTAGTGGTTTGGGGCAGGGGGCCTACAATGAGCAGTTCTTC.

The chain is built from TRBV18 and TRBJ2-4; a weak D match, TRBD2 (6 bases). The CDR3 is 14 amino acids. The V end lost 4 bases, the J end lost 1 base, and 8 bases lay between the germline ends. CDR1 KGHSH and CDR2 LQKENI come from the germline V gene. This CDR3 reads CASSREVAKNIQYF. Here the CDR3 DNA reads TGTGCCAGCTCACGGGAGGTCGCCAAAAACATTCAGTACTTC.

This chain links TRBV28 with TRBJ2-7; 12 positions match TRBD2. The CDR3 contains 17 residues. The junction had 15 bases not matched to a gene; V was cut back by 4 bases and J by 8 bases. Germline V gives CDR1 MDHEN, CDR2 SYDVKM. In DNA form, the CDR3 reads TGTGCCAGCAGTTCCCCCTTGACTAGCGGGAGTAAGGTACAGCAGTACTTC. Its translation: CASSSPLTSGSKVQQYF.

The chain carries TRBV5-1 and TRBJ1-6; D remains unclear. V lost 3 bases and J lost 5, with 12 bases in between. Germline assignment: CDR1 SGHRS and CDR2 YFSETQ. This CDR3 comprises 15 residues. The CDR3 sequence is CASSSSPDHNSPLHF. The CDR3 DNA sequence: TGCGCCAGCAGCTCTAGCCCGGACCATAATTCACCCCTCCACTTT.

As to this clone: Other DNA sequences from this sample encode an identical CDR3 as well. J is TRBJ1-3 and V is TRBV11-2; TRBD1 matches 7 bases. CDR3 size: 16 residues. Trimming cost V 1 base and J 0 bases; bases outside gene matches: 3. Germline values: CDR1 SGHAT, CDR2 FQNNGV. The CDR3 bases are TGTGCCAGCAGCTTAGGGACAGGCTACTCTGGAAACACCATATATTTT. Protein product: CASSLGTGYSGNTIYF.

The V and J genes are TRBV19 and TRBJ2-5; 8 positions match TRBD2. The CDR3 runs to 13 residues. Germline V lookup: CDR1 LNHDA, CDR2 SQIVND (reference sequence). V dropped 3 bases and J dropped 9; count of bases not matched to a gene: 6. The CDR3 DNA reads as TGTGCCAGTAGTATGAGTAGCGGGACCCCCCAGTACTTC. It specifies CASSMSSGTPQYF.

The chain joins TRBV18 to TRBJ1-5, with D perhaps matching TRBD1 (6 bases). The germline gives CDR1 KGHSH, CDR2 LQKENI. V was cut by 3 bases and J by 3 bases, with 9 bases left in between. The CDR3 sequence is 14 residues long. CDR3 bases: TGTGCCAGCTCACCGGGACACCTCAATCAGCCCCAGCATTTT. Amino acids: CASSPGHLNQPQHF.

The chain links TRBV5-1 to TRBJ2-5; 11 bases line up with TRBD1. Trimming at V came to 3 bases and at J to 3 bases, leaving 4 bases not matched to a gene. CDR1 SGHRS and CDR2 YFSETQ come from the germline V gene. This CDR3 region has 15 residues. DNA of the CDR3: TGCGCCAGCAGCTCCGGGACAGGGGGGGAAGAGACCCAGTACTTC. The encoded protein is CASSSGTGGEETQYF.

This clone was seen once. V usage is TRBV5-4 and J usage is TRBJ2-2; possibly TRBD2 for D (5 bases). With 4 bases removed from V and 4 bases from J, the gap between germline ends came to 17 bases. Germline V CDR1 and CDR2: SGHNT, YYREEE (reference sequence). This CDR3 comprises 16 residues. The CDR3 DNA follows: TGTGCCAGCAGCCCGTCAGGTCTTACTAGCACCGGGGAGCTGTTTTTT. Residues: CASSPSGLTSTGELFF.

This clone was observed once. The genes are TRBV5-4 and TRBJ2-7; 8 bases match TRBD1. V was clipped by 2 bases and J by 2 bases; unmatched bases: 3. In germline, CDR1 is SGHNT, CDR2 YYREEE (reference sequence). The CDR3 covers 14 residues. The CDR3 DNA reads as TGTGCCAGCAGCTTAGACAGGGGTACCTACGAGCAGTACTTC. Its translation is CASSLDRGTYEQYF.

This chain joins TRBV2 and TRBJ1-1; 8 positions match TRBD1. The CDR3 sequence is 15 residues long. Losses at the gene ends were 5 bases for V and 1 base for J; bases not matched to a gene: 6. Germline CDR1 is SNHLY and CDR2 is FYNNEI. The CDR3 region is CASSNRDRRNTEAFF. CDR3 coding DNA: TGTGCCAGCAGTAACCGGGACAGGAGGAACACTGAAGCTTTCTTT.

This CDR3 reads CASSLPGASTDTQYF. The CDR3 nucleotides are TGCGCCAGCAGCTTGCCCGGAGCTAGCACAGATACGCAGTATTTT. This chain uses TRBV5-1 with TRBJ2-3; unclear D gene. Germline CDR1 reads SGHRS; CDR2 reads YFSETQ. Trimming cost V 1 base and J 0 bases, with 9 bases left between them. CDR3 length equals 15 residues.

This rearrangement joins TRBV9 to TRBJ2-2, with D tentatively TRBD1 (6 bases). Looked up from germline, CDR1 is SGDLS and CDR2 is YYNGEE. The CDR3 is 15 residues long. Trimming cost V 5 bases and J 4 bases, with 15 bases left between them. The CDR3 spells CASRGGDGRTGELFF. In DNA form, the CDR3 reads TGTGCCAGCAGAGGGGGAGATGGACGCACCGGGGAGCTGTTTTTT.

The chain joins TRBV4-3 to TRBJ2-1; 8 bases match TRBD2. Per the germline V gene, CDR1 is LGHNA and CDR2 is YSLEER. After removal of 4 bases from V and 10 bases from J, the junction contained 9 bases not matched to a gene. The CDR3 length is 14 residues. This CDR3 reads CASSRGVAGSEQFF. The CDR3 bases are TGCGCCAGCAGCCGCGGGGTAGCGGGAAGCGAGCAGTTCTTC.